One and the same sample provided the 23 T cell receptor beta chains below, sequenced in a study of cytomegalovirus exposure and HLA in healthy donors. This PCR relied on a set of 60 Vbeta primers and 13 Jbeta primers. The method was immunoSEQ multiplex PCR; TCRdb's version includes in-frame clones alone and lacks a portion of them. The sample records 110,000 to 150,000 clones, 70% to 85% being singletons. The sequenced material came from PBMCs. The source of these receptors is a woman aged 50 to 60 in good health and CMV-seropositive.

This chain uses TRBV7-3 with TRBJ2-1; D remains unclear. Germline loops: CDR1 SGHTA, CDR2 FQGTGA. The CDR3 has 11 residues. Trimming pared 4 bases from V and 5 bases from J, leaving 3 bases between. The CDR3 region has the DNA TGTGCCAGCAGCTCTAACAATGAGCAGTTCTTC. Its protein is CASSSNNEQFF. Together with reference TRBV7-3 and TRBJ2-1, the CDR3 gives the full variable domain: GAGVSQTPSNKVTEKGKYVELRCDPISGHTALYWYRQSLGQGPEFLIYFQGTGAADDSGLPNDRFFAVRPEGSVSTLKIQRTERGDSAVYLCASSSNNEQFFGPGTRLTVL.

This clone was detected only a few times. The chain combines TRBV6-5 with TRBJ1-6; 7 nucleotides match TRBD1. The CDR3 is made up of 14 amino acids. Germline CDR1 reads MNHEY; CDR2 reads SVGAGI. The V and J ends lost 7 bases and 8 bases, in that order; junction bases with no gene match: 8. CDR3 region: CASNKGQYDSPLHF. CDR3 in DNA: TGTGCCAGCAATAAGGGACAGTATGATTCACCCCTCCACTTT.

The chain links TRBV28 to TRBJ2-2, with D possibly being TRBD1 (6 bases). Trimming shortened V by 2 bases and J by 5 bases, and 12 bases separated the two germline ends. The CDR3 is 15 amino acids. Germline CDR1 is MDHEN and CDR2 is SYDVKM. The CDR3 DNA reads TGTGCCAGCAGTTTAGCCGAAACAGGGACCGGGGAGCTGTTTTTT. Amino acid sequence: CASSLAETGTGELFF.

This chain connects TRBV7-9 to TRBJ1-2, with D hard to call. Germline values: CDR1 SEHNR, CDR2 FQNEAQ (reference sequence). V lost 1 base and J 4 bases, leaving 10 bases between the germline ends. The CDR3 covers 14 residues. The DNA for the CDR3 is TGTGCCAGCAGCTTAGAGACCAGGTCCTATGGCTACACCTTC. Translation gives CASSLETRSYGYTF.

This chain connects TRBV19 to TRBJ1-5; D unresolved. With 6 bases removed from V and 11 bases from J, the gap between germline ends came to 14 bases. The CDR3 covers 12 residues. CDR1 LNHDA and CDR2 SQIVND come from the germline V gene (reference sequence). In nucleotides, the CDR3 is TGTGCCAGTAGCGGGAGAGGTGCGTCCCAGCATTTT. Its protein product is CASSGRGASQHF.

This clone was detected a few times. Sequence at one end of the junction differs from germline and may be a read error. The CDR3 spells CASSVTGADTGELFF. The CDR3 nucleotides read TGTGCTAGCAGCGTAACAGGGGCGGACACCGGGGAGCTGTTTTTT. V is TRBV7-7 and J is TRBJ2-2, with 7 bases that match TRBD1. There are 15 residues in the CDR3. The V gene's germline CDR1 is SSHAT and CDR2 FNYEAQ (reference sequence).

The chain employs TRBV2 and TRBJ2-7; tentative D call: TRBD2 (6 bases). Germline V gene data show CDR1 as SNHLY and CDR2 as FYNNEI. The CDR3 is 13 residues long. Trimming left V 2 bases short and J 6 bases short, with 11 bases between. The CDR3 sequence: CASSEIIGGEQYF. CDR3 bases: TGTGCCAGCAGTGAAATAATCGGGGGCGAGCAGTACTTC. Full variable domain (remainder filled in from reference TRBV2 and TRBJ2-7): EPEVTQTPSHQVTQMGQEVILRCVPISNHLYFYWYRQILGQKVEFLVSFYNNEISEKSEIFDDQFSVERPDGSNFTLKIRSTKLEDSAMYFCASSEIIGGEQYFGPGTRLTVT.

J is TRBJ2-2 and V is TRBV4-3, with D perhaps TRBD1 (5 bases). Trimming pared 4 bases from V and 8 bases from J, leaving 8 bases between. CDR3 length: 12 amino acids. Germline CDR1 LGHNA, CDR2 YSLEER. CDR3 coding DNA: TGCGCCAGCAGCCGGAGACAGGGGGAGCTGTTTTTT. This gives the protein CASSRRQGELFF.

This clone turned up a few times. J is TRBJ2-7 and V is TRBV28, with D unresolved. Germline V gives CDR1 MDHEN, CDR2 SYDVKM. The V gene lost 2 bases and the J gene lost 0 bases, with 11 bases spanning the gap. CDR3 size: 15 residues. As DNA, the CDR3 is TGTGCCAGCAGTTTAGACCGGGTAGACTCCTACGAGCAGTACTTC. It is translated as CASSLDRVDSYEQYF. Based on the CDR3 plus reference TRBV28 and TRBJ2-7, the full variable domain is DVKVTQSSRYLVKRTGEKVFLECVQDMDHENMFWYRQDPGLGLRLIYFSYDVKMKEKGDIPEGYSVSREKKERFSLILESASTNQTSMYLCASSLDRVDSYEQYFGPGTRLTVT.

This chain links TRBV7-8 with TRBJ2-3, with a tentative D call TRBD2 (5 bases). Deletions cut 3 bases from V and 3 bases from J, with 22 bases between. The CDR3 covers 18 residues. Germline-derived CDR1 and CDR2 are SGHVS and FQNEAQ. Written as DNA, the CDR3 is TGTGCCAGCAGCTTTCGGACCGGGGTCCAGAGGGCGACAGATACGCAGTATTTT. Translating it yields CASSFRTGVQRATDTQYF.

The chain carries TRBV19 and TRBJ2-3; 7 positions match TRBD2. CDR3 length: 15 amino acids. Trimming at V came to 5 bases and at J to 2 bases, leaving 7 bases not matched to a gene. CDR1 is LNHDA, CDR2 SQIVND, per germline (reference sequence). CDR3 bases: TGTGCCAGTAGTGCGGGGGTTGAATCCACAGATACGCAGTATTTT. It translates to CASSAGVESTDTQYF.

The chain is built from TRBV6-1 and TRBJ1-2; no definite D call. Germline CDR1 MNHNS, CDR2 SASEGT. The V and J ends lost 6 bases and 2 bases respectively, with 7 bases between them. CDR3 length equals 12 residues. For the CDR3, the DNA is TGTGCCAGCAGGCGGAGGAACTATGGCTACACCTTC. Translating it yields CASRRRNYGYTF.

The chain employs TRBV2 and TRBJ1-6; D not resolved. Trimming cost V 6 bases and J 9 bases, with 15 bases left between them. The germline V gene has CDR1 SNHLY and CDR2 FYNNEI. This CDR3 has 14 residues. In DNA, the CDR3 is TGTGCCAGCAGAGGTCCGTCTGAGGGTTCACCCCTCCACTTT. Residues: CASRGPSEGSPLHF.

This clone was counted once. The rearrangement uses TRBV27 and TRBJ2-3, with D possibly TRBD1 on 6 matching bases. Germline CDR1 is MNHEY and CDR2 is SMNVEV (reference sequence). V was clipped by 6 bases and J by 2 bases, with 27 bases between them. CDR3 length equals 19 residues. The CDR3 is CASSPRSREQGVVTDTQYF. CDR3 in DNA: TGTGCCAGCAGCCCCAGGTCACGGGAACAGGGTGTTGTCACAGATACGCAGTATTTT.

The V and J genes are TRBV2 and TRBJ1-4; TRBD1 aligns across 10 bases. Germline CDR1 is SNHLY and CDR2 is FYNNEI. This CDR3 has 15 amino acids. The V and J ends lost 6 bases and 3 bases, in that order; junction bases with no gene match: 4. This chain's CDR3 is CASRDRGNANEKLFF. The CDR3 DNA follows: TGTGCCAGCAGGGACAGGGGGAATGCTAATGAAAAACTGTTTTTT.

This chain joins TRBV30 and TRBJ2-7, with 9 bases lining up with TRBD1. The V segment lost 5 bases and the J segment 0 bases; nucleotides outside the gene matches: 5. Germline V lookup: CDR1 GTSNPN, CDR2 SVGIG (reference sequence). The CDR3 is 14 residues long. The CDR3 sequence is CAWGDRESSYEQYF. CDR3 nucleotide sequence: TGTGCCTGGGGGGACAGGGAATCCTCCTACGAGCAGTACTTC.

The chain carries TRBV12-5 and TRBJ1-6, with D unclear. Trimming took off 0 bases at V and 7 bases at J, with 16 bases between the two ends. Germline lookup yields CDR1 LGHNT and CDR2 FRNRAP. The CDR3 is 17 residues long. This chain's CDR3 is CASGLVDLYRRNSPLHF. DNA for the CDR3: TGTGCTAGTGGTTTGGTCGACCTGTATCGGCGGAATTCACCCCTCCACTTT.

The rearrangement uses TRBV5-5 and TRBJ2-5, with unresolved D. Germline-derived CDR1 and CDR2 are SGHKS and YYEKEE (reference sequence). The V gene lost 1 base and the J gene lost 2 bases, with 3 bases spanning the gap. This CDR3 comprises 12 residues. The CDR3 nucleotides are TGTGCCAGCAGCTTGCTTCAAGAGACCCAGTACTTC. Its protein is CASSLLQETQYF.

CDR3 sequence reads: CASSSRLAVLVYEQYF. CDR3 sequence (DNA): TGTGCCAGCAGTTCTAGACTAGCCGTCTTAGTCTACGAGCAGTACTTC. The chain has TRBV11-2 and TRBJ2-7, with 7 bases identical to TRBD2. Germline V lookup: CDR1 SGHAT, CDR2 FQNNGV. This CDR3 has 16 amino acids. V lost 6 bases, J lost 3 bases, and 14 bases stayed unmatched.

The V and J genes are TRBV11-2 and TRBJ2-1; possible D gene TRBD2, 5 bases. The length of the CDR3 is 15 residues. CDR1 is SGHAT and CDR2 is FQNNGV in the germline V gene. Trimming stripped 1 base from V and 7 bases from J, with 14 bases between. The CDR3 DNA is TGTGCCAGCAGCTTAGGGGCGGGTCGCTTGAATGAGCAGTTCTTC. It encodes CASSLGAGRLNEQFF.

DNA of the CDR3: TGTGCCAGCAGGGGGGAGGGTCCTTACGAGCAGTACTTC. Translated: CASRGEGPYEQYF. The chain uses TRBV6-6 and TRBJ2-7; 7 bases fit TRBD2. Germline CDR1 MNHNY, CDR2 SVGAGI (reference sequence). V was pared by 6 bases and J by 4 bases, with 6 bases of the junction left unmatched. The length of the CDR3 is 13 residues.

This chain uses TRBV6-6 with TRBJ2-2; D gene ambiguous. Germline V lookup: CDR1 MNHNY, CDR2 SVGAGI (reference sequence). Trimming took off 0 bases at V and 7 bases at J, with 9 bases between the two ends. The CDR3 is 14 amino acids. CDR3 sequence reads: CASSYSSSLGELFF. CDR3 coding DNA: TGTGCCAGCAGTTACTCAAGCTCTCTCGGGGAGCTGTTTTTT.

In DNA form, the CDR3 reads TGTGCCAGCAGCCAAGATATAAATAGCGGGGGATACAATGAGCAGTTCTTC. This encodes CASSQDINSGGYNEQFF. V is TRBV14 and J is TRBJ2-1, with 9 bases aligning to TRBD2. The germline CDR1 and CDR2 sequences are SGHDN and FVKESK. Trimming removed 0 bases from V and 4 bases from J; junction bases left unmatched: 7. This CDR3 has 17 amino acids.